Reported below is one T cell receptor (beta chain). The target antigen is unknown. The CDR3 sequence is 12 residues long. The V gene lost 4 bases and the J gene lost 6 bases, with 9 bases spanning the gap. Germline V gene data show CDR1 as SGDLS and CDR2 as YYNGEE. The study ran its PCR with 60 Vbeta and 13 Jbeta primers. This table comes from immunoSEQ multiplex PCR, and its TCRdb copy is limited to in-frame clones, with some not included. The data show 200,000 to 300,000 clones, about four fifths seen once. This sample is part of a study of cytomegalovirus exposure and HLA in healthy donors. Study details: Earlier results showed 90 million to 120 million unique TCR beta sequences derived from some 180 million T cells.

Study-wide findings and caveats: An assumption of roughly uniform sequencing depth across donors underlay the presence/absence analyses. A later analysis reportedly found that, within productive TCRs, an Asian-associated ancestry cluster had fewer N-insertions than the mean observed across the roughly 630 donors. In a later analysis, HLA-C alleles had the fewest associated TCRs, DRB1 alleles the most.

Material: PBMCs. This TCR was sampled from a woman in her thirties or forties in good health and CMV-seropositive. The chain employs TRBV9 and TRBJ2-3; D remains unclear. CDR3 bases: TGTGCCAGCAGCTTAAGCGCTGATACGCAGTATTTT. Translating gives CASSLSADTQYF.